Each of the 27 T cell receptor beta chains below was sequenced from the same sample in a study of metastatic and nonmetastatic thyroid tumors. None of the patients had undergone any treatment ahead of thyroid surgery. TCRdb re-called the PCR reads via MiXCR. The table has around 50,000 clones, 25% to 30% seen once. The sequencing sample was made of blood. Receptor source: a female donor with papillary thyroid cancer or a benign thyroid nodule (not recorded which). Some clones in this sample may be carry-over from other donors' samples.

The chain links TRBV7-2 to TRBJ2-1; 7 bases agree with TRBD2. There are 12 residues in the CDR3. After removal of 3 bases from V and 9 bases from J, the junction contained 2 bases not matched to a gene. Per the germline V gene, CDR1 is SGHTA and CDR2 is FQGNSA. CDR3 coding DNA: TGTGCCAGCAGCTTTGGGGGGGGTGAGCAGTTCTTC. Protein product: CASSFGGGEQFF. Variable domain in full (rest from reference TRBV7-2 and TRBJ2-1): GAGVSQSPSNKVTEKGKDVELRCDPISGHTALYWYRQSLGQGLEFLIYFQGNSAPDKSGLPSDRFSAERTGGSVSTLTIQRTQQEDSAVYLCASSFGGGEQFFGPGTRLTVL.

This chain links TRBV18 with TRBJ1-6; 7 positions match TRBD1. Looked up from germline, CDR1 is KGHSH and CDR2 is LQKENI. Trimming cost V 1 base and J 5 bases; bases outside gene matches: 5. The CDR3 is 16 amino acids. As DNA, the CDR3 is TGTGCCAGCTCACCACAAGGGACAGCTGATAATTCACCCCTCCACTTT. Translating it yields CASSPQGTADNSPLHF. Full variable domain (outside the CDR3, taken from reference TRBV18 and TRBJ1-6): NAGVMQNPRHLVRRRGQEARLRCSPMKGHSHVYWYRQLPEEGLKFMVYLQKENIIDESGMPKERFSAEFPKEGPSILRIQQVVRGDSAAYFCASSPQGTADNSPLHFGNGTRLTVT.

This clone appeared once. The chain joins TRBV7-3 to TRBJ2-2, with D possibly matching TRBD2 (5 bases). V was clipped by 5 bases and J by 1 base, with 14 bases between them. The CDR3 is 16 residues long. Germline V CDR1 and CDR2: SGHTA, FQGTGA. CDR3 bases: TGTGCCAGCAGCCTACGGAGACGGGAGAACACCGGGGAGCTGTTTTTT. Translation: CASSLRRRENTGELFF. Full variable domain (rest looked up from reference TRBV7-3 and TRBJ2-2): GAGVSQTPSNKVTEKGKYVELRCDPISGHTALYWYRQSLGQGPEFLIYFQGTGAADDSGLPNDRFFAVRPEGSVSTLKIQRTERGDSAVYLCASSLRRRENTGELFFGEGSRLTVL.

With regard to this clone: Other nucleotide sequences in the sample specify the same CDR3. The V call is TRBV5-1, the J call TRBJ2-7; tentatively, D is TRBD2 (6 bases). The V gene lost 5 bases and the J gene lost 0 bases, with 18 bases spanning the gap. The CDR3 covers 16 residues. The germline V gene has CDR1 SGHRS and CDR2 YFSETQ. The chain's CDR3 is CASRGGSGGYSYEQYF. The CDR3 nucleotides are TGCGCCAGCAGGGGAGGCAGCGGTGGGTACTCCTACGAGCAGTACTTC.

This clone occurred a few times. This chain connects TRBV10-3 to TRBJ2-3, with D possibly matching TRBD2 (5 bases). CDR3 size: 15 residues. The V end lost 7 bases, the J end lost 2 bases, and 16 bases lay between the germline ends. From germline, CDR1 is ENHRY and CDR2 SYGVKD. The CDR3 is CAIKTRRGVTDTQYF. CDR3 coding DNA: TGTGCCATCAAAACTAGACGGGGTGTCACAGATACGCAGTATTTT.

The chain recombines TRBV28 with TRBJ2-3; 8 bases are a match to TRBD2. There are 15 residues in the CDR3. Trimming took 3 bases from V and 2 from J; bases not matched to a gene: 4. Germline V gives CDR1 MDHEN, CDR2 SYDVKM. The CDR3 here is CASSFGSGVTDTQYF. CDR3 nucleotides: TGTGCCAGCAGTTTTGGTAGCGGGGTCACAGATACGCAGTATTTT.

This clone was found once. Other DNA sequences in the sample encode the same CDR3. The genes are TRBV9 and TRBJ2-2; a weak D match, TRBD1 (6 bases). V lost 1 base and J 5 bases, leaving 18 bases between the germline ends. Germline assignment: CDR1 SGDLS and CDR2 YYNGEE. CDR3 size: 17 residues. The CDR3 nucleotides are TGTGCCAGCAGCGTAAGAGGGGGTTGGAGCCCGACCGGGGAGCTGTTTTTT. This encodes CASSVRGGWSPTGELFF. The full variable domain, completed using reference TRBV9 and TRBJ2-2, is DSGVTQTPKHLITATGQRVTLRCSPRSGDLSVYWYQQSLDQGLQFLIQYYNGEERAKGNILERFSAQQFPDLHSELNLSSLELGDSALYFCASSVRGGWSPTGELFFGEGSRLTVL.

The sample holds one count of this clone. The CDR3 nucleotides are TGTGCCAGCTCACCTGCAGGGACAGTACACTACGAGCAGTACTTC. It translates to CASSPAGTVHYEQYF. The chain uses TRBV18 and TRBJ2-7; 7 nucleotides align to TRBD1. The CDR3 runs 15 residues. The germline V gene has CDR1 KGHSH and CDR2 LQKENI. V gave up 3 bases and J gave up 3 bases; unmatched junction bases: 8. Based on the CDR3 plus reference TRBV18 and TRBJ2-7, the full variable domain is NAGVMQNPRHLVRRRGQEARLRCSPMKGHSHVYWYRQLPEEGLKFMVYLQKENIIDESGMPKERFSAEFPKEGPSILRIQQVVRGDSAAYFCASSPAGTVHYEQYFGPGTRLTVT.

In its sample, this clone is medium-sized (0.01 to 0.1%). The CDR3 here is CASSLSRGLDEQFF. The CDR3 bases are TGTGCCAGCAGTTTATCCCGCGGTTTGGATGAGCAGTTCTTC. V usage is TRBV12-3 or TRBV12-4 and J usage is TRBJ2-1; D remains ambiguous. The CDR3 consists of 14 residues. V was pared by 2 bases and J by 8 bases, with 13 bases between.

The rearrangement links TRBV18 to TRBJ1-4; tentatively, D is TRBD1 (6 bases). Germline CDR1 KGHSH, CDR2 LQKENI. The CDR3 sequence is 15 residues long. The ends were cut back, 5 bases at V and 3 bases at J, with 13 bases in the middle. CDR3 sequence: CASSAARTANEKLFF. CDR3 nucleotide sequence: TGTGCCAGCTCAGCGGCTAGGACAGCTAATGAAAAACTGTTTTTT.

The chain employs TRBV20-1 and TRBJ2-5; a weak D match, TRBD2 (7 bases). The CDR3 extends over 12 amino acids. The germline V gene encodes CDR1 DFQATT and CDR2 SNEGSKA (reference sequence). The V end was cut by 7 bases, the J end by 8 bases, with 17 bases between. The CDR3 reads CSVRGRAHTQYF. The CDR3 bases are TGCAGTGTTAGGGGGAGGGCTCATACCCAGTACTTC.

This clone was seen at least ten times. The J gene is TRBJ1-5, the V gene TRBV20-1, with a tentative D call TRBD1 (5 bases). Trimming stripped 0 bases from V and 0 bases from J, with 9 bases between. The CDR3 is 15 residues long. In germline, CDR1 is DFQATT, CDR2 SNEGSKA (reference sequence). In DNA, the CDR3 is TGCAGTGCTAGAGATCCGGGACTTAGCAATCAGCCCCAGCATTTT. Amino acid sequence: CSARDPGLSNQPQHF.

This clone counts as medium-sized. This chain uses TRBV2 with TRBJ2-7; 14 bases map to TRBD2. Germline V CDR1 and CDR2: SNHLY, FYNNEI. The CDR3 consists of 14 residues. Trimming took 6 bases from V and 4 from J; bases not matched to a gene: 2. CDR3 sequence: CASRRLAGGYEQYF. In DNA, the CDR3 is TGTGCCAGCAGGAGACTAGCGGGAGGGTACGAGCAGTACTTC. Looking up the rest from reference TRBV2 and TRBJ2-7 gives the full variable domain: EPEVTQTPSHQVTQMGQEVILRCVPISNHLYFYWYRQILGQKVEFLVSFYNNEISEKSEIFDDQFSVERPDGSNFTLKIRSTKLEDSAMYFCASRRLAGGYEQYFGPGTRLTVT.

In this sample, this clone turned up many times. The rearrangement uses TRBV4-2 and TRBJ1-4; TRBD1 is a possible D gene (5 bases). Per germline, CDR1 LGHNA and CDR2 YNFKEQ. The CDR3 has 19 amino acids. V was cut by 3 bases and J by 0 bases, with 20 bases left in between. This CDR3 reads CASSQGDRSLASTNEKLFF. The CDR3 bases are TGTGCCAGCAGCCAGGGCGACAGATCCTTAGCGTCAACTAATGAAAAACTGTTTTTT.

This clone was detected a few times. This sequence joins TRBV6-1 and TRBJ2-7; 14 nucleotides match TRBD2. Trimming cost V 6 bases and J 0 bases; bases outside gene matches: 1. The CDR3 covers 15 residues. Germline CDR1 is MNHNS and CDR2 is SASEGT. CDR3 in amino acids: CASRGTSGSSYEQYF. The CDR3 DNA reads as TGTGCCAGCAGAGGGACTAGCGGGAGCTCCTACGAGCAGTACTTC.

This clone was seen a few times. J is TRBJ2-1 and V is TRBV27; 8 nucleotides agree with TRBD2. The V gene end was trimmed by 3 bases and the J gene end by 4 bases; junction bases not matched to a gene: 11. CDR1 and CDR2 (germline): MNHEY, SMNVEV (reference sequence). The CDR3 contains 17 residues. CDR3 nucleotide sequence: TGTGCCAGCAGTTTTTTCGGGGGGGGGGCCTTTTACAATGAGCAGTTCTTC. It translates to CASSFFGGGAFYNEQFF.

This clone was counted between two and nine times. The gene calls are TRBV7-3 and TRBJ2-7; 12 bases align to TRBD2. The V gene end was trimmed by 5 bases and the J gene end by 3 bases; junction bases not matched to a gene: 2. Germline V gene sequence: CDR1 SGHTA, CDR2 FQGTGA. This CDR3 contains 14 residues. The CDR3 loop reads CASSLTSGSYEQYF. Written as DNA, the CDR3 is TGTGCCAGCAGCCTGACTAGCGGGAGCTACGAGCAGTACTTC. Full variable domain (rest looked up from reference TRBV7-3 and TRBJ2-7): GAGVSQTPSNKVTEKGKYVELRCDPISGHTALYWYRQSLGQGPEFLIYFQGTGAADDSGLPNDRFFAVRPEGSVSTLKIQRTERGDSAVYLCASSLTSGSYEQYFGPGTRLTVT.

This sequence joins TRBV11-2 and TRBJ2-3; D may correspond to TRBD1 or TRBD2 (5 bases each). V was trimmed by 1 base and J by 4 bases, leaving 21 bases between them. The CDR3 length is 18 residues. CDR1 and CDR2 (germline): SGHAT, FQNNGV. The CDR3: CASSLVVGVRQGPDTQYF. CDR3 nucleotides: TGTGCCAGCAGCTTAGTTGTGGGGGTACGGCAGGGTCCAGATACGCAGTATTTT. The full variable domain, with the rest looked up from reference TRBV11-2 and TRBJ2-3, is EAGVAQSPRYKIIEKRQSVAFWCNPISGHATLYWYQQILGQGPKLLIQFQNNGVVDDSQLPKDRFSAERLKGVDSTLKIQPAKLEDSAVYLCASSLVVGVRQGPDTQYFGPGTRLTVL.

This clone has more than one count but fewer than ten. This rearrangement joins TRBV28 to TRBJ2-6, with D possibly TRBD2 on 5 matching bases. The V gene lost 2 bases and the J gene lost 5 bases, with 10 bases spanning the gap. The CDR3 runs to 15 residues. Germline lookup yields CDR1 MDHEN and CDR2 SYDVKM. The CDR3 loop reads CASSLEGLRANVLTF. For the CDR3, the DNA is TGTGCCAGCAGTTTAGAGGGTCTAAGGGCCAACGTCCTGACTTTC.

On this clone itself: The junction and the germline gene differ at one end; a read error may be behind it. As DNA, the CDR3 is TGCAGTGCTTGGGACAGGGACTATGGCTACGCCTTC. This translates into CSAWDRDYGYAF. V usage is TRBV20-1 and J usage is TRBJ1-2; 9 nucleotides align to TRBD1. Germline loops: CDR1 DFQATT, CDR2 SNEGSKA (reference sequence). There are 12 residues in the CDR3.

In its sample, this clone was seen a few times. The V call is TRBV4-1, the J call TRBJ1-4; 7 bases align to TRBD1. The CDR3 contains 16 residues. Per the germline V gene, CDR1 is MGHRA and CDR2 is YSYEKL. The trim removed 3 bases at V and 0 bases at J, leaving 4 bases unmatched. CDR3 in amino acids: CASSQVQGPTNEKLFF. DNA for the CDR3: TGCGCCAGCAGCCAGGTACAGGGGCCAACTAATGAAAAACTGTTTTTT.

This clone was counted only a few times. The DNA for the CDR3 is TGTGCCAGCAGTTCAACTCTCCTCGGACTAGTAAGTAGCTACGAGCAGTACTTC. This codes for CASSSTLLGLVSSYEQYF. The rearrangement uses TRBV28 and TRBJ2-7; 7 bases match TRBD2. J was trimmed by 3 bases and V by 4 bases; bases with no gene match: 18. This CDR3 contains 18 residues. CDR1 and CDR2 from the germline V gene are MDHEN and SYDVKM.

In this sample, this clone turned up a few times. The gene calls are TRBV12-3 or TRBV12-4 and TRBJ1-2; 7 positions agree with TRBD1. The CDR3 contains 15 residues. The trim removed 7 bases at V and 8 bases at J, leaving 16 bases unmatched. This CDR3 is CASTLGQAGRRGYTF. The CDR3, as DNA: TGTGCCAGCACCCTCGGACAGGCTGGTCGTCGGGGCTACACCTTC.

The chain links TRBV19 to TRBJ1-2; D gene unclear. This CDR3 is built from 15 residues. Germline values: CDR1 LNHDA, CDR2 SQIVND (reference sequence). Trimming took 7 bases from V and 5 from J, leaving 20 bases between them. CDR3 protein: CASTPGRGVGYGYTF. The DNA for the CDR3 is TGTGCCAGTACCCCGGGTCGGGGAGTAGGGTATGGCTACACCTTC.

A word on this clone: The missing conserved phenylalanine or tryptophan at the end of this CDR3 makes a read error likely. The rearrangement links TRBV3-1 to TRBJ1-3; D is unclear. In germline, CDR1 is LGHDT, CDR2 YNNKEL (reference sequence). The CDR3 length is 12 residues. CDR3 nucleotides: TGTGCCAGAAGCCAAGTGACGAACACCATATATGTT. The encoded protein is CARSQVTNTIYV.

This clone appeared many times. This chain uses TRBV2 with TRBJ2-2; TRBD2 matches 10 bases. The ends lost 2 bases at V and 0 bases at J; junction bases unmatched: 3. The length of the CDR3 is 17 residues. The germline CDR1 and CDR2 sequences are SNHLY and FYNNEI. The CDR3 loop is CASSEPSGGANTGELFF. The CDR3 DNA follows: TGTGCCAGCAGTGAACCTAGCGGGGGAGCGAACACCGGGGAGCTGTTTTTT.

This clone was seen at least ten times. The rearrangement uses TRBV5-1 and TRBJ1-1; no reliable D call. Per the germline V gene, CDR1 is SGHRS and CDR2 is YFSETQ. V was trimmed by 0 bases and J by 0 bases, leaving 6 bases between them. CDR3 length equals 14 residues. In DNA form, the CDR3 reads TGCGCCAGCAGCTTGGAGGCGGTGAACACTGAAGCTTTCTTT. As protein: CASSLEAVNTEAFF.